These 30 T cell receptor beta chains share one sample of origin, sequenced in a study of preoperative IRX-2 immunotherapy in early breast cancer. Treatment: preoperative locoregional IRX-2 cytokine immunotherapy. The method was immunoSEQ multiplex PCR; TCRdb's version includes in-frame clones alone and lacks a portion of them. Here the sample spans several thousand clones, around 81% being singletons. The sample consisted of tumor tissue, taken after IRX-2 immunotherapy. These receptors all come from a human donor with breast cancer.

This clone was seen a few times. CDR3 DNA sequence: TGTGCCAGTAGTATGGGGGCAGGCAATCAGCCCCAGCATTTT. It specifies CASSMGAGNQPQHF. V gene TRBV19 combines with J gene TRBJ1-5, with D tentatively TRBD1 (6 bases). Per the germline V gene, CDR1 is LNHDA and CDR2 is SQIVND (reference sequence). The CDR3 totals 14 residues. V gave up 3 bases and J gave up 2 bases, with 8 bases separating them.

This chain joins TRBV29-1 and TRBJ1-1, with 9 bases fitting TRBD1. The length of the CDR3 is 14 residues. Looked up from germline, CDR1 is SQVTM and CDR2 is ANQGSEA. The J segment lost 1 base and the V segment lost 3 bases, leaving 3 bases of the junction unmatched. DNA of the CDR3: TGCAGCGTTGAGGGGGACAGGGAGAACACTGAAGCTTTCTTT. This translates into CSVEGDRENTEAFF.

The CDR3 DNA sequence: TGTGCCAGCAGTCAAGGGACAGGCAAAGCTAACTATGGCTACACCTTC. It codes for CASSQGTGKANYGYTF. This chain joins TRBV6-8 and TRBJ1-2; 8 bases fit TRBD1. V lost 5 bases and J lost 0; bases outside the gene matches: 8. The CDR3 totals 16 residues. Germline V CDR1 and CDR2: MNHGY, SAAAGT.

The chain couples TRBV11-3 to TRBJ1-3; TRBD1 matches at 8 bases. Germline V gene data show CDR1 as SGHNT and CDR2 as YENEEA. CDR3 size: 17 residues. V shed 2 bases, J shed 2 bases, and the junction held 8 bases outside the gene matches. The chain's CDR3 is CASSLQQGGLTGNTIYF. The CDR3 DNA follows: TGTGCCAGCAGCTTACAACAGGGGGGCTTGACTGGAAACACCATATATTTT.

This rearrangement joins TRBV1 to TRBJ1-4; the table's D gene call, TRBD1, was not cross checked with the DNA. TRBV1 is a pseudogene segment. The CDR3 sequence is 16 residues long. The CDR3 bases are TGCGCCAGCAGCCAAGACGGGACAGCCGGTAATGAAAAACTGTTTTTT. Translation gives CASSQDGTAGNEKLFF.

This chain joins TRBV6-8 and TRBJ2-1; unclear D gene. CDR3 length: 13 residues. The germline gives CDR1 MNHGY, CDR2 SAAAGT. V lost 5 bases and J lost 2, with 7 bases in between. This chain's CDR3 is CASSQKPYNEQFF. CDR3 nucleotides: TGTGCCAGCAGTCAGAAGCCCTACAATGAGCAGTTCTTC.

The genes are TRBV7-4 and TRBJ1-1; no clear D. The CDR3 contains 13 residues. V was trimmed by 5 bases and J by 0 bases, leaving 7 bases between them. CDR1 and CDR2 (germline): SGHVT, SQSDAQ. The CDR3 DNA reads TGTGCCAGCAGCCAACTAATGAACACTGAAGCTTTCTTT. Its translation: CASSQLMNTEAFF.

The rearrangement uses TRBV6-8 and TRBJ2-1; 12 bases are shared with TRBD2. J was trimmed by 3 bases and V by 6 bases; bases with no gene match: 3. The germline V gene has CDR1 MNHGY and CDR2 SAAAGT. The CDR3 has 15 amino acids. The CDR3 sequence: CASRLGLAGYNEQFF. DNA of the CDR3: TGTGCCAGCAGATTGGGACTAGCGGGCTACAATGAGCAGTTCTTC.

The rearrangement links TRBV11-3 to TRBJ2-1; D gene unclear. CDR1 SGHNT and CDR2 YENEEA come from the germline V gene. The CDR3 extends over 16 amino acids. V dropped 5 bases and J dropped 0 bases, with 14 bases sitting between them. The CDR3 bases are TGTGCCAGCAGCCAAGTAGCCCTAAGCTCCTACAATGAGCAGTTCTTC. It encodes CASSQVALSSYNEQFF.

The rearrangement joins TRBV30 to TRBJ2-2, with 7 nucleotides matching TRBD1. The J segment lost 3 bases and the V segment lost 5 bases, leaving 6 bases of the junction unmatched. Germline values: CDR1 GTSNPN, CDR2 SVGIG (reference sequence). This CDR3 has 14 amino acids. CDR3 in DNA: TGTGCCTGGGTTCGGGACAGCCACACCGGGGAGCTGTTTTTT. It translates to CAWVRDSHTGELFF.

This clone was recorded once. This CDR3 reads CASSEQGRDTEAFF. In DNA form, the CDR3 reads TGTGCCAGCAGTGAACAGGGACGGGACACTGAAGCTTTCTTT. The V call is TRBV6-4, the J call TRBJ1-1; a weak D match, TRBD1 (6 bases). The CDR3 contains 14 residues. The ends were cut back, 3 bases at V and 3 bases at J, with 11 bases in the middle. Germline CDR1 and CDR2: MRHNA and SNTAGT.

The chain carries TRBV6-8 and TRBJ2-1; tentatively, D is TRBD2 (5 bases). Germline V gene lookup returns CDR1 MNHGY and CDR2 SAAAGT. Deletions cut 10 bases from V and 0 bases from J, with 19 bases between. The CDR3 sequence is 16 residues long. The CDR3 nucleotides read TGTGCCACGATAGGCGGGCGACGCCGCTCCTACAATGAGCAGTTCTTC. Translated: CATIGGRRRSYNEQFF.

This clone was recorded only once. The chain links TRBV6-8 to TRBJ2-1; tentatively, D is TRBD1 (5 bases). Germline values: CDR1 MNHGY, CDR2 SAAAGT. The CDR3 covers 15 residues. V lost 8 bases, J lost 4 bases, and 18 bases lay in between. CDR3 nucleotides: TGTGCCAGCCGTGACTGGGGCAGAGAATACAATGAGCAGTTCTTC. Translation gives CASRDWGREYNEQFF.

The CDR3 region has the DNA TGTGCCAGCAGCTTAAAGTATCGAGGATGGAATACGCAGTATTTT. It yields the protein CASSLKYRGWNTQYF. The chain carries TRBV11-3 and TRBJ2-3, with D uncertain. This CDR3 region has 15 residues. V lost 2 bases to trimming and J lost 7 bases, with 16 bases between them. The germline V gene encodes CDR1 SGHNT and CDR2 YENEEA. The whole variable domain, remainder taken from reference TRBV11-3 and TRBJ2-3, is EAGVVQSPRYKIIEKKQPVAFWCNPISGHNTLYWYLQNLGQGPELLIRYENEEAVDDSQLPKDRFSAERLKGVDSTLKIQPAELGDSAVYLCASSLKYRGWNTQYFGPGTRLTVL.

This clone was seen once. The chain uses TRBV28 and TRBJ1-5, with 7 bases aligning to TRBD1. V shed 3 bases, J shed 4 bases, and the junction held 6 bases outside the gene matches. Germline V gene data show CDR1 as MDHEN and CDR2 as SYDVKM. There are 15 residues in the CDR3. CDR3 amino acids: CASSFEGARNQPQHF. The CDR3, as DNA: TGTGCCAGCAGTTTCGAGGGGGCTCGGAATCAGCCCCAGCATTTT.

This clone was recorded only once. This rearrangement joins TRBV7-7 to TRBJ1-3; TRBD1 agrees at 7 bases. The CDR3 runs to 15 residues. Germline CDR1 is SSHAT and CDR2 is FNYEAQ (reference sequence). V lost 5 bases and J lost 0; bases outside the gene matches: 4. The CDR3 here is CASSQQGYSGNTIYF. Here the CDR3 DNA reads TGTGCCAGCAGCCAACAGGGGTACTCTGGAAACACCATATATTTT. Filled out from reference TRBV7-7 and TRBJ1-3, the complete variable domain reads GAGVSQSPRYKVTKRGQDVTLRCDPISSHATLYWYQQALGQGPEFLTYFNYEAQPDKSGLPSDRFSAERPEGSISTLTIQRTEQRDSAMYRCASSQQGYSGNTIYFGEGSWLTVV.

This CDR3 reads CASSSAGSPYEQYF. CDR3 sequence (DNA): TGTGCCAGCAGTTCTGCGGGGAGTCCCTACGAGCAGTACTTC. The chain links TRBV6-8 to TRBJ2-7; D possibly corresponds to TRBD2 (6 bases). This CDR3 has 14 amino acids. Between the trimmed V and J ends, which lost 4 bases and 2 bases, there was a span of 12 bases. Germline CDR1 MNHGY, CDR2 SAAAGT.

The DNA for the CDR3 is TGTGCCAGAAGCTTGCTTTTCGGCCAGGCGACCCAGTACTTC. Residues: CARSLLFGQATQYF. The rearrangement uses TRBV5-3 and TRBJ2-5, with D unclear. TRBV5-3 counts as an open reading frame of uncertain function. There are 14 residues in the CDR3. Trimming took 1 base from V and 7 from J, leaving 14 bases between them.

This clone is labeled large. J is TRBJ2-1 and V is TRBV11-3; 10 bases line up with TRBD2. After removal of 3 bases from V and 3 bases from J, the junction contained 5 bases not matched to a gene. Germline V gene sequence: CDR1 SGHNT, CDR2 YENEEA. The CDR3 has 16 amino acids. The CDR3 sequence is CASSLPSGGLYNEQFF. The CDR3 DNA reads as TGTGCCAGCAGCTTGCCTAGCGGGGGCCTCTACAATGAGCAGTTCTTC.

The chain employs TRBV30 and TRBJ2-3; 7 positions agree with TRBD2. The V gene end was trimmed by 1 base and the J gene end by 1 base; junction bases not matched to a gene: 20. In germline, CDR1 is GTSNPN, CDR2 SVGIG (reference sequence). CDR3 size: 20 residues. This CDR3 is CAWSGLFRDYQIPGTDTQYF. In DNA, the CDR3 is TGTGCCTGGAGTGGTTTGTTCCGGGACTACCAAATTCCTGGCACAGATACGCAGTATTTT.

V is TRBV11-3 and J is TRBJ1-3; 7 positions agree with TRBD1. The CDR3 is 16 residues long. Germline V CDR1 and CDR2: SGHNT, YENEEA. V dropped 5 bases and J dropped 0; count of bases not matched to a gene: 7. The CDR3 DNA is TGTGCCAGCAGCCCAGGGACAGCGTACTCTGGAAACACCATATATTTT. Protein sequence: CASSPGTAYSGNTIYF.

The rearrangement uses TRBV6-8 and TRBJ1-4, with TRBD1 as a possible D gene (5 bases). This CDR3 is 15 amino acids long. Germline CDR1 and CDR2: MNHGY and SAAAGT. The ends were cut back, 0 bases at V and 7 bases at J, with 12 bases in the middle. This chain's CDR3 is CASSYSGARGEKLFF. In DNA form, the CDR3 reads TGTGCCAGCAGTTACTCTGGGGCAAGGGGTGAAAAACTGTTTTTT.

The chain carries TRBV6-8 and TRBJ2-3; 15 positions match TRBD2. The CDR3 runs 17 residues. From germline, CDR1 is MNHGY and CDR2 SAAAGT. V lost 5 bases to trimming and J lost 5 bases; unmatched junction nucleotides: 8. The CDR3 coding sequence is TGTGCCAGCAGTGTTCAAGGACTAGCGGGGGGGCTAGATACGCAGTATTTT. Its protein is CASSVQGLAGGLDTQYF.

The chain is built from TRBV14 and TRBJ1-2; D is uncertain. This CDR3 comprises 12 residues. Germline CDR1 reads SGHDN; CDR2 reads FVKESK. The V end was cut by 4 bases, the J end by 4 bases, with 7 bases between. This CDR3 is CASSPTPYGYTF. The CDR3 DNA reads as TGTGCCAGCAGCCCGACCCCCTATGGCTACACCTTC.

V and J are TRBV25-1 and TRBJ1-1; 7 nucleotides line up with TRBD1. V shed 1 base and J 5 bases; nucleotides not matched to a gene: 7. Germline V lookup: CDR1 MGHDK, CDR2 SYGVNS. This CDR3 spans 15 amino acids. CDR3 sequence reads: CASSESGRGKTEAFF. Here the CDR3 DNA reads TGTGCCAGCAGTGAATCAGGCAGGGGGAAAACTGAAGCTTTCTTT. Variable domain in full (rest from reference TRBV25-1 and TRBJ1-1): EADIYQTPRYLVIGTGKKITLECSQTMGHDKMYWYQQDPGMELHLIHYSYGVNSTEKGDLSSESTVSRIRTEHFPLTLESARPSHTSQYLCASSESGRGKTEAFFGQGTRLTVV.

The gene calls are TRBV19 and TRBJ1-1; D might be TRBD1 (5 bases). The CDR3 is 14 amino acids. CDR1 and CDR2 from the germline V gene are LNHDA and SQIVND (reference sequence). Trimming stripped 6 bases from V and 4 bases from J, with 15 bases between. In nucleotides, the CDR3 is TGTGCCAGTAGCCCACAGGTAGCGTTCACTGAAGCTTTCTTT. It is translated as CASSPQVAFTEAFF.

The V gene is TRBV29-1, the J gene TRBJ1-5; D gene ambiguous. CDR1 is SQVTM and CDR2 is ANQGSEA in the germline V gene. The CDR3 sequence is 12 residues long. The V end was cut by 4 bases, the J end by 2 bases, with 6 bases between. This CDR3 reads CSVADGNQPQHF. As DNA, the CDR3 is TGCAGCGTTGCAGATGGCAATCAGCCCCAGCATTTT.

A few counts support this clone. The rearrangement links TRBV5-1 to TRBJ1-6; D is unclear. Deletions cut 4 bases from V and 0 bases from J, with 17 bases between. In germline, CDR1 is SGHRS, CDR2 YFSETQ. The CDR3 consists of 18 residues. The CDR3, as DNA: TGCGCCAGCAGCCCCAACCCCCTCCGGAGCTCCTATAATTCACCCCTCCACTTT. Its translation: CASSPNPLRSSYNSPLHF.

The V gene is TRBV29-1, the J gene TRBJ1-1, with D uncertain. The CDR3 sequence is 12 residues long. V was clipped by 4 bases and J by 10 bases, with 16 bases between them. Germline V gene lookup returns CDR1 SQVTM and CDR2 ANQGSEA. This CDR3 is CSVGAPRVGAFF. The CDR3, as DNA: TGCAGCGTTGGGGCTCCAAGGGTAGGAGCTTTCTTT.

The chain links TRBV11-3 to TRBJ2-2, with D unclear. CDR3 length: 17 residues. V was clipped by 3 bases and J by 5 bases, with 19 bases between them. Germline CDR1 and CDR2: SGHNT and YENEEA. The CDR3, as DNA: TGTGCCAGCAGCTTTCAACCGCAGGCGGTAGGGACCGGGGAGCTGTTTTTT. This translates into CASSFQPQAVGTGELFF.